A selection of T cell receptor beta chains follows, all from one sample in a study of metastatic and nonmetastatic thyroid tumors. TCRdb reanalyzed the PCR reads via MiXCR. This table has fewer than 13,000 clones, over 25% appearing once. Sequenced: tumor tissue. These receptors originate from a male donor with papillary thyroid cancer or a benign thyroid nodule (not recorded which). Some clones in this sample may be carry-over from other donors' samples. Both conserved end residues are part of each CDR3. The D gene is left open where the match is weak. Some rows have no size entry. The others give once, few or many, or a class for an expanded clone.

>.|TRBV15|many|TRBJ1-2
CATSRDQAAGYTF
TGTGCCACCAGCAGAGATCAGGCAGCTGGCTACACCTTC
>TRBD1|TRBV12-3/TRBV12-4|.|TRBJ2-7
CASSRTGQVRSGQYF
TGTGCCAGCAGCCGCACTGGACAGGTACGTTCAGGGCAGTACTTC
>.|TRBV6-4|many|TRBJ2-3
CASSDSSGGPDTQYF
TGTGCCAGCAGTGATTCCTCAGGGGGGCCAGATACGCAGTATTTT
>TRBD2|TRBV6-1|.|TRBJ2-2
CASSSLIAGVPGELFF
TGTGCCAGCAGTTCCCTAATAGCGGGAGTGCCCGGGGAGCTGTTTTTT
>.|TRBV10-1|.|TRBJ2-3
CASSEGRPPDTQYF
TGCGCCAGCAGTGAGGGCAGGCCACCGGATACGCAGTATTTT
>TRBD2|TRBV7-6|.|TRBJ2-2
CASSPGLADELFF
TGTGCCAGCAGCCCAGGACTAGCGGACGAGCTGTTTTTT
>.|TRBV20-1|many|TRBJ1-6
CSARGRDGYNSPLHF
TGCAGTGCTAGAGGCCGGGACGGCTATAATTCACCCCTCCACTTT
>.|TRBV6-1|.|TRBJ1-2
CASIPRAVVYDYTF
TGTGCCAGCATCCCCAGAGCCGTGGTCTATGACTACACCTTC
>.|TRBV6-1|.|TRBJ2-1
CAGGTAGQYNEQFF
TGTGCTGGGGGAACGGCGGGCCAATACAATGAGCAGTTCTTC
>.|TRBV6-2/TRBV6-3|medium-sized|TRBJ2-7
CASSYSPQGGTYEQYF
TGTGCCAGCAGTTACTCTCCACAGGGGGGGACCTACGAGCAGTACTTC
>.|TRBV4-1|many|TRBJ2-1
CASSQGEDPYNEQFF
TGCGCCAGCAGCCAAGGGGAGGATCCCTACAATGAGCAGTTCTTC
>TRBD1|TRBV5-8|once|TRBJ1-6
CASSLVGQGGSPLHF
TGTGCCAGCAGCTTGGTAGGACAGGGTGGTTCACCCCTCCACTTT
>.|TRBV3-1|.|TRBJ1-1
CASSQVMNTEAFF
TGTGCCAGCAGCCAAGTCATGAACACTGAAGCTTTCTTT
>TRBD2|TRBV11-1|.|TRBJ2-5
CSSSVRSGGRGQETQYF
TGTTCCAGCAGCGTCCGGTCGGGAGGGCGGGGACAAGAGACCCAGTACTTC
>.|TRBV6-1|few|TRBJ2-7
CASSPRSPPYEQYF
TGTGCCAGCAGTCCCCGGTCCCCACCCTACGAGCAGTACTTC
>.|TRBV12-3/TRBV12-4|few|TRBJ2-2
CASTYGTPTGELFF
TGTGCCAGCACGTACGGTACACCAACCGGGGAGTTGTTTTTT
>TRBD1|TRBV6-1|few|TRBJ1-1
CASRTGENTEAFF
TGTGCCAGCAGAACAGGGGAGAACACTGAAGCTTTCTTT
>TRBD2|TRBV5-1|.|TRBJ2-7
CASSRTREQAYEQYF
TGCGCCAGCAGCAGGACTAGGGAACAAGCCTACGAGCAGTACTTC
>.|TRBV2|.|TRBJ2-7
CASRNMGSSYEQYF
TGTGCCAGCAGAAACATGGGGAGCTCCTACGAGCAGTACTTC
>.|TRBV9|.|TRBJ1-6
CASSVSSAGRSNSPLHF
TGTGCCAGCAGCGTAAGCAGTGCGGGACGGAGTAATTCACCCCTCCACTTT
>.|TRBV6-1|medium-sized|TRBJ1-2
CASVDSIPSEREYGYTF
TGTGCCAGCGTCGACAGCATACCTTCCGAGAGGGAATATGGCTACACCTTC
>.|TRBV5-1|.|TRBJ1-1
CASSLESGNTEAFF
TGCGCCAGCAGCTTGGAATCGGGGAACACTGAAGCTTTCTTT
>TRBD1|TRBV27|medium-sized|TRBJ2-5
CASRRPGGQETQYF
TGTGCCAGCAGACGACCAGGGGGCCAAGAGACCCAGTACTTC
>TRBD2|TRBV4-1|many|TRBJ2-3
CASSHLSGTSGSDTQYF
TGCGCCAGCAGCCACCTGTCCGGGACTAGCGGGTCGGATACGCAGTATTTT
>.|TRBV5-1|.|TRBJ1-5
CASSLGQVDLEPQHF
TGCGCCAGCAGCTTGGGACAGGTCGATCTAGAGCCCCAGCATTTT
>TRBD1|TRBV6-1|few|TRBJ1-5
CASSGRVSTGGAYQPQHF
TGTGCCAGCAGTGGTAGGGTTTCGACAGGGGGCGCCTATCAGCCCCAGCATTTT
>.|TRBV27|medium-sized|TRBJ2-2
CASSPGPGRITGELFF
TGTGCCAGCAGCCCCGGCCCGGGACGCATCACAGGGGAGCTGTTTTTT
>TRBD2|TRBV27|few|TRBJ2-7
CASSASSGRSSYEQYF
TGTGCCAGCAGTGCGTCTAGCGGGAGGAGCTCCTACGAGCAGTACTTC
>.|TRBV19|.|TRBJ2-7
CASSRLGYEQYF
TGTGCCAGTAGTAGACTTGGCTACGAGCAGTACTTC
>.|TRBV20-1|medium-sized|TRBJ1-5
CSARPSFGANQPQHF
TGCAGTGCTAGACCCTCCTTTGGGGCGAATCAGCCCCAGCATTTT
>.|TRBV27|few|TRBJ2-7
CASSVGVASYEQYF
TGTGCCAGCAGCGTCGGTGTGGCGTCCTACGAGCAGTACTTC
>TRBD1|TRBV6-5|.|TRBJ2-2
CASSYRDRGYGELLF
TGTGCCAGCAGTTACAGGGACAGGGGCTACGGTGAGCTGCTTTTT
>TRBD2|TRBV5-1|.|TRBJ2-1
CASSTTSGSYNEQFF
TGCGCCAGCAGTACCACTAGCGGTTCCTACAATGAGCAGTTCTTC
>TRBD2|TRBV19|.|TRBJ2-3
CASSTSGMSTDTQYF
TGTGCCAGTAGTACTAGCGGGATGAGCACAGATACGCAGTATTTT
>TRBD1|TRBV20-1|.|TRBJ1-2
CSAGQGANYGYTF
TGCAGTGCCGGACAGGGAGCTAACTATGGCTACACCTTC
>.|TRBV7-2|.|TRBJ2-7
CASSLGQDISYEQYF
TGTGCCAGCAGCTTAGGACAGGACATCTCTTACGAGCAGTACTTC
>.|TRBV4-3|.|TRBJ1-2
CASSLEGADYNYGYTF
TGCGCCAGCAGCCTCGAGGGCGCAGATTATAACTATGGCTACACCTTC
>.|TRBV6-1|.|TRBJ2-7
CASRHGSIEQYF
TGTGCCAGTAGACACGGATCGATCGAGCAGTACTTC
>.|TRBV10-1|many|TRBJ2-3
CASSEGSTDTQYF
TGCGCCAGCAGTGAAGGTAGCACAGATACGCAGTATTTT
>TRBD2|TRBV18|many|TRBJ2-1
CASSPGLRDYEFF
TGTGCCAGCTCACCAGGGCTTCGGGACTATGAGTTCTTC
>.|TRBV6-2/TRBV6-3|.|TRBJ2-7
CASSYSTESYEQYF
TGTGCCAGCAGTTACTCGACGGAATCCTACGAGCAGTACTTC
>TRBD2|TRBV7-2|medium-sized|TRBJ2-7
CASTSEDSGRPPYEQYF
TGTGCCAGCACCTCCGAGGATAGCGGGAGGCCACCCTACGAGCAGTACTTC
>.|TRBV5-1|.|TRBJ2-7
CAISLVVFYEQYF
TGCGCCATCAGCTTGGTAGTGTTCTACGAGCAGTACTTC
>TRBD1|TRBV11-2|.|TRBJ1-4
CASSWGQGAEKLFF
TGTGCCAGCAGCTGGGGACAGGGGGCAGAAAAACTGTTTTTT
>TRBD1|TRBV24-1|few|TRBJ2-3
CATREGQGAGTDTQYF
TGTGCCACCAGAGAGGGACAGGGGGCCGGCACAGATACGCAGTATTTT
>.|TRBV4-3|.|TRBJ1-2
CASSLGGYGYTF
TGCGCCAGCAGCCTAGGGGGCTATGGCTACACCTTC
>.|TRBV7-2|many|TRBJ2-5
CASSLGSTGETQYF
TGTGCCAGCAGCTTAGGTTCTACGGGGGAGACCCAGTACTTC
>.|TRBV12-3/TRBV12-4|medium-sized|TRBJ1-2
CASSPPNSGPLGGYTF
TGTGCCAGCAGTCCCCCTAATTCCGGGCCCCTGGGTGGCTACACCTTC
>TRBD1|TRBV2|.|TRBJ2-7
CATGQGINEQYF
TGTGCCACGGGACAGGGGATCAACGAGCAGTACTTC
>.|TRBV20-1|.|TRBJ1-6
CSARGTGWGSPLHF
TGCAGTGCTAGGGGAACAGGGTGGGGATCGCCCCTCCACTTT
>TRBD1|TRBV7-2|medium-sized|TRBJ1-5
CASSTRTGSDQPQHF
TGTGCCAGCAGCACCCGGACAGGGAGCGACCAGCCCCAGCATTTT
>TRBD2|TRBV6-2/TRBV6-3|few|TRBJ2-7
CASSSSGGFRISYEQYF
TGTGCCAGCAGCAGCTCGGGGGGGTTTCGCATCTCCTACGAGCAGTACTTC
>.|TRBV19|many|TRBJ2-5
CASSMGGGKTQYF
TGTGCCAGTAGTATGGGTGGTGGGAAGACCCAGTACTTC
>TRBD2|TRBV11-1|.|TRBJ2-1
CASSLWGGSVNERFF
TGTGCCAGCAGCTTATGGGGCGGGAGTGTCAATGAGCGGTTCTTC
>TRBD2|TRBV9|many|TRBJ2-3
CASSHPLAESSTDTQYF
TGTGCCAGCAGCCATCCTCTAGCGGAGTCTAGCACAGATACGCAGTATTTT
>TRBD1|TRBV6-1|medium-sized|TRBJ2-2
CASRNRTGVTGELFF
TGTGCCAGCAGGAATCGGACAGGGGTCACCGGGGAGCTGTTTTTT
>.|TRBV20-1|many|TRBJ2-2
CSARVAPRCTGELFF
TGCAGTGCTAGGGTTGCTCCTCGATGCACCGGGGAGCTGTTTTTT
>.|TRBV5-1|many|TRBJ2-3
CASSHAGEDTQYF
TGCGCCAGCAGCCATGCTGGGGAAGATACGCAGTATTTT
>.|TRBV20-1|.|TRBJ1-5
CSARVPAGGGNQPQHF
TGCAGTGCTAGAGTACCCGCGGGTGGTGGCAATCAGCCCCAGCATTTT
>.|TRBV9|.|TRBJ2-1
CASSAAGSSYNEQFF
TGTGCCAGCAGCGCCGCGGGGTCTTCCTACAATGAGCAGTTCTTC